This T cell receptor beta chain appears in the sequencing data of a study of blood T cell repertoires in COVID-19. In the study overall: The origin of the acute and convalescent COVID-19 samples was the United States, Italy and Spain. PBMCs, B-cell-depleted T cells, or T cells provided the cDNA or gDNA that made up the material.

Original processing notes: From reference gene primer amplification, estimates of nucleated cell counts were derived. Sequencing was performed with immunoSEQ multiplex PCR; in TCRdb, only in-frame clones are kept and a portion is missing. V, J and clone size derive from that table, while D and trimming were established from the DNA sequence. The profile shows roughly 70,000 clones, 75% to 95% of them singletons. Germline trimming cut 1 base from V and 2 bases from J; bases unmatched to any gene: 5. The V gene's germline CDR1 is GTSNPN and CDR2 SVGIG (reference sequence). This CDR3 contains 15 residues.

The clonotype was recovered from a human donor in a cohort sampled during active COVID-19. Input material: peripheral blood. The chain recombines TRBV30 with TRBJ2-1, with 7 bases identical to TRBD2. CDR3 DNA sequence: TGTGCCTGGAGTGCGCTAGCGGCGACCTACAATGAGCAGTTCTTC. Translated: CAWSALAATYNEQFF.